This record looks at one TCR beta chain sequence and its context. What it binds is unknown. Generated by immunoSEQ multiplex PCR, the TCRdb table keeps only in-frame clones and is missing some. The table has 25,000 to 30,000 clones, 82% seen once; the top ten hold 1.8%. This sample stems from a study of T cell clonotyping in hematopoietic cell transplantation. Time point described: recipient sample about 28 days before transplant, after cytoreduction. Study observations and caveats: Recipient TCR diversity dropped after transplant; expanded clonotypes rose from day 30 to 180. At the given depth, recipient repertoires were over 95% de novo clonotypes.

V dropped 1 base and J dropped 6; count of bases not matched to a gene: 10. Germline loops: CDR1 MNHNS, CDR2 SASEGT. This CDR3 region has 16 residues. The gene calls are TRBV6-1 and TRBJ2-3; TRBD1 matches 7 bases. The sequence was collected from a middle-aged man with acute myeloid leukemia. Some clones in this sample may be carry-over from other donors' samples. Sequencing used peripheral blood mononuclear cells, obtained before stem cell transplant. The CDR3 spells CASSEVTGPLWDTQYF. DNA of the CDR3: TGTGCCAGCAGTGAAGTGACAGGGCCCCTTTGGGATACGCAGTATTTT.